Each of the 17 T cell receptor beta chains below was sequenced from the same sample in a study of T-cell memory formation after mild COVID-19 (dated by TCRdb to about 2021). Libraries came from 5' RACE. This sample was sequenced with an Illumina NovaSeq 6000. The public sequencing data were trimmed at Q25 with fastp and processed into clonotypes with MiXCR by TCRdb, which kept only in-frame beta chains. Each CDR3 protein appears once, grouped with its most common genes and DNA. The sample profile shows fewer than 350,000 distinct CDR3 sequences; more than 13% of them were found once. The ten largest clonotypes hold about 21% of the sample. Sequencing was carried out using PBMCs or a T cell subset sorted from them (not recorded which). These receptors originate from a man between 18 and 35 years old who had mild COVID-19 (a few samples of this study predate the infection). The sample titles of this study are shuffled in the database, so cell type and time point are left out; the donor was told from shared clones.

This clonotype was recorded a few times. The chain links TRBV6-6 to TRBJ2-7; possible D gene TRBD1, 5 bases. Germline CDR1 and CDR2: MNHNY and SVGAGI (reference sequence). The CDR3 runs 14 residues. V gave up 6 bases and J gave up 3 bases, with 15 bases separating them. CDR3 coding DNA: TGTGCCAGCAGGTCAGCCGGGCAGGGCTACGAGCAGTACTTC. Amino acids: CASRSAGQGYEQYF.

This clonotype was observed a single time. The chain uses TRBV5-5 and TRBJ2-1, with 10 nucleotides matching TRBD1. In germline, CDR1 is SGHKS, CDR2 YYEKEE (reference sequence). V dropped 5 bases and J dropped 10; count of bases not matched to a gene: 12. CDR3 length: 15 residues. CDR3 loop: CASRRQGALMWEQFF. The CDR3 region has the DNA TGTGCCAGCAGGAGACAGGGGGCGCTTATGTGGGAGCAGTTCTTC.

This clonotype was seen a handful of times. The chain links TRBV7-2 to TRBJ1-4; D call uncertain. The germline CDR1 and CDR2 sequences are SGHTA and FQGNSA. V was clipped by 1 base and J by 0 bases, with 3 bases between them. This CDR3 is built from 14 residues. The CDR3 DNA sequence: TGTGCCAGCAGCTTAGATACAACTAATGAAAAACTGTTTTTT. Translation gives CASSLDTTNEKLFF.

The chain is built from TRBV7-9 and TRBJ2-3; D ambiguous. CDR1 is SEHNR and CDR2 is FQNEAQ in the germline V gene (reference sequence). The V and J ends lost 3 bases and 0 bases respectively, with 13 bases between them. The CDR3 sequence is 16 residues long. The CDR3 DNA sequence: TGTGCCAGCAGCTTGCGTCTCTCCGCTAGCACAGATACGCAGTATTTT. It translates to CASSLRLSASTDTQYF.

This clonotype was observed a few times. The chain recombines TRBV9 with TRBJ2-1; D is undetermined. This CDR3 is 16 amino acids long. Trimming pared 0 bases from V and 2 bases from J, leaving 12 bases between. Germline CDR1 SGDLS, CDR2 YYNGEE. CDR3 coding DNA: TGTGCCAGCAGCGTAGCTCTGAGCGCCACCTACAATGAGCAGTTCTTC. This encodes CASSVALSATYNEQFF.

This sequence joins TRBV5-1 and TRBJ1-5; D not certain. The CDR3 consists of 15 residues. The ends were cut back, 4 bases at V and 5 bases at J, with 16 bases in the middle. The germline V gene encodes CDR1 SGHRS and CDR2 YFSETQ. The CDR3 region has the DNA TGCGCCAGCAGCCCTCGGGAGGGTCCTGATCAGCCCCAGCATTTT. This translates into CASSPREGPDQPQHF.

This sequence joins TRBV3-1 and TRBJ1-6, with unresolved D. Trimming stripped 6 bases from V and 1 base from J, with 7 bases between. The germline V gene has CDR1 LGHDT and CDR2 YNNKEL (reference sequence). The CDR3 has 14 residues. This chain's CDR3 is CASRDGSYNSPLHF. For the CDR3, the DNA is TGTGCCAGCAGAGATGGGTCCTATAATTCACCCCTCCACTTT. Together with reference TRBV3-1 and TRBJ1-6, the CDR3 gives the full variable domain: DTAVSQTPKYLVTQMGNDKSIKCEQNLGHDTMYWYKQDSKKFLKIMFSYNNKELIINETVPNRFSPKSPDKAHLNLHINSLELGDSAVYFCASRDGSYNSPLHFGNGTRLTVT.

The table lists this clonotype with many counts. The V gene is TRBV6-2 or TRBV6-3, the J gene TRBJ1-1; 8 nucleotides agree with TRBD1. Germline V gene data show CDR1 as MNHEY and CDR2 as SVGEGT. The CDR3 sequence is 13 residues long. With V trimmed by 4 bases and J by 7 bases, 5 bases remained unmatched. The CDR3 sequence is CASSSRDRSEAFF. CDR3 nucleotides: TGTGCCAGCAGTTCTCGGGACAGGAGTGAAGCTTTCTTT.

The CDR3, as DNA: TGCGCCAGCAGCTTTCTAGCGGGAGGCTACGAGCAGTACTTC. Translating it yields CASSFLAGGYEQYF. The chain joins TRBV5-1 to TRBJ2-7; 11 bases map to TRBD2. Germline V gene sequence: CDR1 SGHRS, CDR2 YFSETQ. The trim removed 2 bases at V and 3 bases at J, leaving 1 base unmatched. The CDR3 spans 14 residues. The entire variable domain, with the rest obtained from reference TRBV5-1 and TRBJ2-7, is as follows: KAGVTQTPRYLIKTRGQQVTLSCSPISGHRSVSWYQQTPGQGLQFLFEYFSETQRNKGNFPGRFSGRQFSNSRSEMNVSTLELGDSALYLCASSFLAGGYEQYFGPGTRLTVT.

This chain joins TRBV4-2 and TRBJ2-1; 10 bases fit TRBD2. Germline CDR1 is LGHNA and CDR2 is YNFKEQ. Unmatched junction bases numbered 9, after V lost 1 base and J lost 9 bases. The CDR3 runs to 16 residues. The CDR3 coding sequence is TGTGCCAGCAGCCAAGCCACTAGCGGGGCTGGAGTTGAGCAGTTCTTC. Translation: CASSQATSGAGVEQFF.

This clonotype was recorded a few times. V usage is TRBV7-2 and J usage is TRBJ2-7; TRBD1 matches 10 bases. The CDR3 has 19 residues. In germline, CDR1 is SGHTA, CDR2 FQGNSA. Germline trimming cut 4 bases from V and 4 bases from J; bases unmatched to any gene: 19. CDR3 DNA sequence: TGTGCCAGCAGCTCGCACACCACCGTCGGGACAGGGGCGATGTACGAGCAGTACTTC. Translating gives CASSSHTTVGTGAMYEQYF.

This clonotype has ten or more counts. This chain connects TRBV7-2 to TRBJ2-1; 7 nucleotides line up with TRBD2. J was trimmed by 3 bases and V by 5 bases; bases with no gene match: 7. Germline V gene sequence: CDR1 SGHTA, CDR2 FQGNSA. The CDR3 is made up of 15 amino acids. The CDR3 DNA follows: TGTGCCAGCAGCACGAGCGGGGCGGTCTACAATGAGCAGTTCTTC. This codes for CASSTSGAVYNEQFF.

V usage is TRBV7-7 and J usage is TRBJ2-3; 7 positions match TRBD2. Trimming at V came to 8 bases and at J to 4 bases, leaving 6 bases not matched to a gene. CDR3 length: 13 amino acids. The germline gives CDR1 SSHAT, CDR2 FNYEAQ (reference sequence). Written as DNA, the CDR3 is TGTGCCAGCGGGCGGGGGATCGCAGATACGCAGTATTTT. Residues: CASGRGIADTQYF.

This chain connects TRBV6-2 or TRBV6-3 to TRBJ1-5; D is undetermined. Per germline, CDR1 MNHEY and CDR2 SVGEGT. V lost 4 bases and J lost 3, with 13 bases in between. The CDR3 totals 15 residues. The CDR3 DNA follows: TGTGCCAGCAGTTCATCAATTTGGTACAATCAGCCCCAGCATTTT. It translates to CASSSSIWYNQPQHF.

The table lists this clonotype with a few counts. The CDR3 spells CATSREGGEQFF. The CDR3 bases are TGTGCCACCAGCAGAGAGGGGGGTGAGCAGTTCTTC. The rearrangement uses TRBV15 and TRBJ2-1; possibly TRBD2 for D (6 bases). The CDR3 totals 12 residues. The germline gives CDR1 LNHNV, CDR2 YYDKDF (reference sequence). V was cut by 0 bases and J by 9 bases, with 6 bases left in between.

CDR3 DNA sequence: TGTGCCAGCTCACCACCGCGCGACAGAGCTAACTATGGCTACACCTTC. This encodes CASSPPRDRANYGYTF. The chain couples TRBV18 to TRBJ1-2; perhaps TRBD1 as D (5 bases). Germline V lookup: CDR1 KGHSH, CDR2 LQKENI. The V end lost 0 bases, the J end lost 0 bases, and 11 bases lay between the germline ends. This CDR3 contains 16 residues. The full variable domain, its missing parts supplied by reference TRBV18 and TRBJ1-2, is NAGVMQNPRHLVRRRGQEARLRCSPMKGHSHVYWYRQLPEEGLKFMVYLQKENIIDESGMPKERFSAEFPKEGPSILRIQQVVRGDSAAYFCASSPPRDRANYGYTFGSGTRLTVV.

This clonotype was seen a handful of times. The chain joins TRBV4-2 to TRBJ2-3, with 9 bases matching TRBD2. CDR3 length equals 16 residues. Germline CDR1 reads LGHNA; CDR2 reads YNFKEQ. Losses at the gene ends were 1 base for V and 0 bases for J; bases not matched to a gene: 2. The CDR3 nucleotides read TGTGCCAGCAGCCAAGGACTAGCGGCTAGCACAGATACGCAGTATTTT. This sequence encodes CASSQGLAASTDTQYF.